Presented here are 30 T cell receptor beta chains from one specimen sequenced in a study of T cell responses to AZD1222 COVID-19 vaccine (dated by TCRdb to the early 2020s). The meaning of the sample's time point label: baseline before first vaccination. The library was made by the immunoSEQ multiplex PCR assay. Held by TCRdb, this immuneACCESS table contains in-frame sequences only and omits some clones. Under half of the omission traces to an unresolved V gene where checked; the cause of the rest is unknown. Across this sample there are 70,000 or so clones, with around 80% seen only once. About 12% of the sample comes from the top ten. The sample in question was peripheral blood, obtained on day 0 of AZD1222 vaccination. Receptor source: an adult in good health.

The V and J genes are TRBV5-4 and TRBJ2-7; 10 bases are shared with TRBD2. V shed 7 bases, J shed 3 bases, and the junction held 7 bases outside the gene matches. The CDR3 consists of 14 residues. Germline V gives CDR1 SGHNT, CDR2 YYREEE (reference sequence). The CDR3: CASSSSGGIYEQYF. Here the CDR3 DNA reads TGTGCCAGCTCGTCTAGCGGGGGTATCTACGAGCAGTACTTC.

V usage is TRBV25-1 and J usage is TRBJ2-1; no clear D gene. This CDR3 has 13 residues. With 5 bases removed from V and 12 bases from J, the gap between germline ends came to 17 bases. Germline CDR1 reads MGHDK; CDR2 reads SYGVNS. CDR3 sequence (DNA): TGTGCCAGCAGTATCACGGACGGTGTTCGGCAGTTCTTC. Translating gives CASSITDGVRQFF.

The rearrangement links TRBV27 to TRBJ2-7, with a weak D call TRBD2 (6 bases). Germline CDR1 MNHEY, CDR2 SMNVEV (reference sequence). The CDR3 contains 13 residues. Trimming shortened V by 7 bases and J by 1 base, and 11 bases separated the two germline ends. CDR3 protein: CASNGGNSYEQYF. The CDR3 DNA sequence: TGTGCCAGCAATGGAGGGAATTCCTACGAGCAGTACTTC.

The chain links TRBV7-3 to TRBJ2-1; perhaps TRBD2 as D (5 bases). Germline V gives CDR1 SGHTA, CDR2 FQGTGA. V was clipped by 2 bases and J by 2 bases, with 10 bases between them. CDR3 size: 15 residues. The CDR3 nucleotides read TGTGCCAGCAGCTTAGAGGGCGGACCCTACAATGAGCAGTTCTTC. Its translation: CASSLEGGPYNEQFF. Using reference TRBV7-3 and TRBJ2-1 for the parts outside the CDR3, the full variable domain is GAGVSQTPSNKVTEKGKYVELRCDPISGHTALYWYRQSLGQGPEFLIYFQGTGAADDSGLPNDRFFAVRPEGSVSTLKIQRTERGDSAVYLCASSLEGGPYNEQFFGPGTRLTVL.

The rearrangement uses TRBV5-4 and TRBJ2-1; 14 bases agree with TRBD2. Trimming cost V 4 bases and J 10 bases; bases outside gene matches: 10. The CDR3 consists of 16 residues. CDR1 is SGHNT, CDR2 YYREEE, per germline (reference sequence). CDR3 region: CASSRLAGGGLREQFF. CDR3 nucleotide sequence: TGTGCCAGCAGCCGACTAGCGGGGGGGGGCCTCAGGGAGCAGTTCTTC.

This clone was picked up one time. V is TRBV6-5 and J is TRBJ1-1; 10 bases fit TRBD1. Trimming at V came to 4 bases and at J to 1 base, leaving 6 bases not matched to a gene. The germline V gene has CDR1 MNHEY and CDR2 SVGAGI. This CDR3 comprises 16 residues. CDR3 protein: CASSFIWTGGNTEAFF. The CDR3 nucleotides read TGTGCCAGCAGTTTTATTTGGACAGGGGGGAACACTGAAGCTTTCTTT.

The chain combines TRBV3-1 (or the pseudogene TRBV3-2) with TRBJ1-4; D remains ambiguous. CDR1 and CDR2 from the germline V gene are LGHDT and YNNKEL (reference sequence). The ends were cut back, 0 bases at V and 6 bases at J, with 11 bases in the middle. This CDR3 region has 15 residues. CDR3 bases: TGTGCCAGCAGCCAAGATGGAGGACGTGATGAAAAACTGTTTTTT. It yields the protein CASSQDGGRDEKLFF.

The CDR3 nucleotides are TGTGCCAGCAGCTACAGGGGGAATTCACCCCTCCACTTT. It encodes CASSYRGNSPLHF. The V and J genes are TRBV7-9 and TRBJ1-6; TRBD1 aligns across 8 bases. There are 13 residues in the CDR3. With 4 bases clipped from V and 7 bases from J, the junction kept 0 bases outside the gene matches. Germline loops: CDR1 SEHNR, CDR2 FQNEAQ (reference sequence).

The chain couples TRBV3-1 (or the pseudogene TRBV3-2) to TRBJ1-1; D is perhaps TRBD1 (5 bases). This CDR3 contains 18 residues. V lost 4 bases and J 7 bases, leaving 28 bases between the germline ends. CDR1 LGHDT and CDR2 YNNKEL come from the germline V gene (reference sequence). The CDR3 DNA reads as TGTGCCAGCAGCCCGGGGGGGTTTGGAGCCCCCGGAAAGGGTGAAGCTTTCTTT. It is translated as CASSPGGFGAPGKGEAFF.

The chain links TRBV29-1 to TRBJ1-2, with 9 bases lining up with TRBD1. Germline lookup yields CDR1 SQVTM and CDR2 ANQGSEA. The CDR3 length is 13 residues. DNA of the CDR3: TGCGGATACGGACAGGGGCGTAACTATGGCTACACCTTC. This sequence encodes CGYGQGRNYGYTF.

This chain links TRBV7-9 with TRBJ2-5; 9 bases fit TRBD1. From germline, CDR1 is SEHNR and CDR2 FQNEAQ (reference sequence). The CDR3 covers 14 residues. Trimming removed 5 bases from V and 3 bases from J; junction bases left unmatched: 4. The CDR3 DNA is TGTGCCAGCAGCCGAACAGGGGGCGAAGAGACCCAGTACTTC. This encodes CASSRTGGEETQYF.

The chain combines TRBV5-8 with TRBJ2-3; 9 bases line up with TRBD1. Trimming cost V 0 bases and J 3 bases; bases outside gene matches: 2. The CDR3 is 15 residues long. Germline-derived CDR1 and CDR2 are SGHTS and YDEGEE. The CDR3 reads CASSLGGQGTDTQYF. The CDR3 region has the DNA TGTGCCAGCAGCTTGGGGGGACAGGGAACAGATACGCAGTATTTT.

This clone was observed a handful of times. The chain recombines TRBV4-2 with TRBJ2-7; D is perhaps TRBD1 or TRBD2 (5 bases each). CDR3 length: 13 amino acids. Germline-derived CDR1 and CDR2 are LGHNA and YNFKEQ. V lost 0 bases and J lost 6, with 9 bases in between. CDR3 nucleotides: TGTGCCAGCAGCCAAGATCATGGGGGCGAGCAGTACTTC. This gives the protein CASSQDHGGEQYF.

The chain combines TRBV9 with TRBJ2-5; D is uncertain. The CDR3 has 13 residues. V dropped 1 base and J dropped 3 bases, with 7 bases sitting between them. Germline V gives CDR1 SGDLS, CDR2 YYNGEE. CDR3: CASSVSTEETQYF. The CDR3 DNA is TGTGCCAGCAGCGTATCGACGGAAGAGACCCAGTACTTC.

The chain links TRBV28 to TRBJ1-5, with D perhaps TRBD1 (6 bases). Germline V gene data show CDR1 as MDHEN and CDR2 as SYDVKM. Trimming took 6 bases from V and 4 from J, leaving 16 bases between them. The CDR3 has 15 amino acids. In nucleotides, the CDR3 is TGTGCCAGCAGGAATCAGGGGTTGGCGAATCAGCCCCAGCATTTT. Translating it yields CASRNQGLANQPQHF.

The chain employs TRBV5-4 and TRBJ2-1; 11 nucleotides align to TRBD2. V shed 4 bases and J 9 bases; nucleotides not matched to a gene: 12. The CDR3 consists of 16 residues. Looked up from germline, CDR1 is SGHNT and CDR2 is YYREEE (reference sequence). The CDR3 is CASSPPTSGGQGEQFF. The CDR3 DNA is TGTGCCAGCAGCCCCCCCACTAGCGGGGGTCAGGGTGAGCAGTTCTTC.

The chain recombines TRBV19 with TRBJ2-5; possible D gene TRBD1, 5 bases. CDR1 is LNHDA and CDR2 is SQIVND in the germline V gene (reference sequence). The CDR3 extends over 14 amino acids. Trimming took 1 base from V and 1 from J, leaving 7 bases between them. Here the CDR3 reads CASSIGGSQETQYF. CDR3 DNA sequence: TGTGCCAGTAGTATAGGGGGCAGCCAAGAGACCCAGTACTTC. The complete variable domain, with remaining parts taken from reference TRBV19 and TRBJ2-5, reads DGGITQSPKYLFRKEGQNVTLSCEQNLNHDAMYWYRQDPGQGLRLIYYSQIVNDFQKGDIAEGYSVSREKKESFPLTVTSAQKNPTAFYLCASSIGGSQETQYFGPGTRLLVL.

This sequence joins TRBV2 and TRBJ2-3, with 12 bases aligning to TRBD2. The CDR3 totals 18 residues. Looked up from germline, CDR1 is SNHLY and CDR2 is FYNNEI. V lost 6 bases, J lost 5 bases, and 15 bases stayed unmatched. CDR3 bases: TGTGCCAGCAGACGAGAAGCTACTAGCGGGGGGAGGGGAGATACGCAGTATTTT. This sequence encodes CASRREATSGGRGDTQYF.

This sequence joins TRBV19 and TRBJ1-4; D may be TRBD1 (6 bases). V was trimmed by 5 bases and J by 2 bases, leaving 12 bases between them. The length of the CDR3 is 15 residues. Germline V gives CDR1 LNHDA, CDR2 SQIVND (reference sequence). The CDR3 reads CASSHGGQTNEKLFF. As DNA, the CDR3 is TGTGCCAGTAGTCACGGGGGGCAGACTAATGAAAAACTGTTTTTT.

The chain carries TRBV6-5 and TRBJ2-2; 9 nucleotides line up with TRBD1. Germline loops: CDR1 MNHEY, CDR2 SVGAGI. This CDR3 region has 15 residues. The V gene end was trimmed by 7 bases and the J gene end by 6 bases; junction bases not matched to a gene: 9. CDR3 bases: TGTGCCAGCACACCCCGGACAGGGGCGGCCGGGGAGCTGTTTTTT. Its translation is CASTPRTGAAGELFF.

This chain links TRBV6-5 with TRBJ1-2, with D unclear. Germline-derived CDR1 and CDR2 are MNHEY and SVGAGI. The CDR3 extends over 12 amino acids. The V gene lost 8 bases and the J gene lost 3 bases, with 10 bases spanning the gap. The CDR3 protein is CASPGAYYGYTF. The CDR3 DNA is TGTGCCAGCCCCGGAGCTTACTATGGCTACACCTTC.

This chain joins TRBV2 and TRBJ2-7; no clear D gene. V lost 1 base, J lost 6 bases, and 10 bases lay in between. From germline, CDR1 is SNHLY and CDR2 FYNNEI. The CDR3 is 13 residues long. CDR3 nucleotide sequence: TGTGCCAGCAGTGAAGTTAGGTCAGGCGAGCAGTACTTC. Translated: CASSEVRSGEQYF. The whole variable domain, filled in from reference TRBV2 and TRBJ2-7, reads EPEVTQTPSHQVTQMGQEVILRCVPISNHLYFYWYRQILGQKVEFLVSFYNNEISEKSEIFDDQFSVERPDGSNFTLKIRSTKLEDSAMYFCASSEVRSGEQYFGPGTRLTVT.

V and J are TRBV7-9 and TRBJ1-3; D is unresolved. Per the germline V gene, CDR1 is SEHNR and CDR2 is FQNEAQ (reference sequence). Between the trimmed V and J ends, which lost 5 bases and 4 bases, there was a span of 27 bases. The CDR3 is 19 amino acids. CDR3 in amino acids: CASSNSRVGQPSRGNTIYF. CDR3 in DNA: TGTGCCAGCAGCAATTCCCGAGTTGGGCAGCCTTCACGGGGAAACACCATATATTTT.

This rearrangement joins TRBV5-6 to TRBJ1-4, with unresolved D. V dropped 6 bases and J dropped 4 bases, with 10 bases sitting between them. The CDR3 has 13 amino acids. The V gene's germline CDR1 is SGHDT and CDR2 YYEEEE. In DNA form, the CDR3 reads TGTGCCAGCACCCTACGGATTAATGAAAAACTGTTTTTT. Amino acids: CASTLRINEKLFF.

V usage is TRBV11-2 and J usage is TRBJ2-2; 7 positions match TRBD2. Looked up from germline, CDR1 is SGHAT and CDR2 is FQNNGV. V gave up 4 bases and J gave up 1 base; unmatched junction bases: 3. The CDR3 contains 15 residues. The CDR3 here is CASSSTSENTGELFF. The CDR3 nucleotides are TGTGCCAGCAGCTCAACTAGCGAGAACACCGGGGAGCTGTTTTTT.

With respect to this clone: One end of the junction does not line up with germline, which may come from a read error. This chain uses TRBV7-7 with TRBJ2-3; 16 bases agree with TRBD2. The CDR3 consists of 18 residues. Germline V CDR1 and CDR2: SSHAT, FNYEAQ (reference sequence). CDR3 sequence: CASSDGTSGGAPGDTQYF. CDR3 sequence (DNA): TGTGCTAGCAGCGACGGGACTAGCGGGGGGGCCCCGGGAGATACGCAGTATTTT.

This clone was picked up a small number of times. The gene calls are TRBV2 and TRBJ2-5, with 7 bases lining up with TRBD1. The germline CDR1 and CDR2 sequences are SNHLY and FYNNEI. The CDR3 is 15 amino acids. After removal of 5 bases from V and 2 bases from J, the junction contained 8 bases not matched to a gene. CDR3 loop: CASSNTGTVQETQYF. CDR3 DNA sequence: TGTGCCAGCAGTAATACCGGGACAGTACAAGAGACCCAGTACTTC. Using reference TRBV2 and TRBJ2-5 for the parts outside the CDR3, the full variable domain is EPEVTQTPSHQVTQMGQEVILRCVPISNHLYFYWYRQILGQKVEFLVSFYNNEISEKSEIFDDQFSVERPDGSNFTLKIRSTKLEDSAMYFCASSNTGTVQETQYFGPGTRLLVL.

The sample holds one count of this clone. This chain uses TRBV11-2 with TRBJ1-3, with TRBD1 as a possible D gene (6 bases). This CDR3 spans 17 amino acids. CDR1 and CDR2 (germline): SGHAT, FQNNGV. V gave up 1 base and J gave up 4 bases, with 17 bases separating them. For the CDR3, the DNA is TGTGCCAGCAGCTTAGGCCCGCCACAGGGAGGCGGAAACACCATATATTTT. It yields the protein CASSLGPPQGGGNTIYF.

This clone was seen only once. V gene TRBV9 combines with J gene TRBJ2-1, with 14 bases identical to TRBD2. The CDR3 length is 15 residues. Germline CDR1 SGDLS, CDR2 YYNGEE. J was trimmed by 3 bases and V by 6 bases; bases with no gene match: 2. CDR3 DNA sequence: TGTGCCAGCACGGGGACTAGCGGGGGCTACAATGAGCAGTTCTTC. Its translation is CASTGTSGGYNEQFF.

The DNA for the CDR3 is TGTGCCAGCAGTTATTTCGCCGGCACTCAGAGGCCCCAGCATTTT. It specifies CASSYFAGTQRPQHF. The chain carries TRBV28 and TRBJ1-5; the D is unclear. CDR3 length: 15 residues. Trimming left V 4 bases short and J 9 bases short, with 19 bases between. CDR1 is MDHEN and CDR2 is SYDVKM in the germline V gene.